The sequence of this T cell receptor (beta chain) was determined in a study of T cell responses to AZD1222 COVID-19 vaccine. Assay: immunoSEQ multiplex PCR; the TCRdb copy retains only in-frame clones and omits some. The repertoire has about 100,000 clones, less than 95% of them found once; the top ten carry 1.3%. Concerning this clone itself: As yet, its antigen is unknown.

General study points: Spike-specific TCR depth and breadth grew after two AZD1222 doses.

The germline gives CDR1 MGHRA, CDR2 YSYEKL. J was trimmed by 3 bases and V by 0 bases; bases with no gene match: 14. CDR3 length equals 19 residues. The rearrangement links TRBV4-1 to TRBJ2-5; 9 bases fit TRBD1. The sequencing used peripheral blood, collected on day 0 of AZD1222 vaccination. This sequence originates from an adult in good health. CDR3 nucleotides: TGCGCCAGCAGCCAAGACGTAAGAAGGCCGGGACAGGGTAAAGAGACCCAGTACTTC. Translating it yields CASSQDVRRPGQGKETQYF.